One and the same sample provided the 17 T cell receptor beta chains below, sequenced in a study of cytomegalovirus exposure and HLA in healthy donors. Primers for the PCR totalled 60 Vbeta and 13 Jbeta. Sequencing was performed with immunoSEQ multiplex PCR; in TCRdb, only in-frame clones are kept and a portion is missing. This sample has under 200,000 clones, with around 80% found just once. The sample comprised PBMCs. The receptors come from a woman aged 18-29 years in good health and CMV-seronegative.

The chain combines TRBV5-1 with TRBJ2-1; 7 nucleotides agree with TRBD2. J lost 5 bases, V lost 2 bases, and 4 bases had no gene match. Germline CDR1 reads SGHRS; CDR2 reads YFSETQ. The CDR3 sequence is 14 residues long. This CDR3 reads CASSLQTSHNEQFF. The CDR3 bases are TGCGCCAGCAGCTTACAGACTAGCCACAATGAGCAGTTCTTC.

The count of this clone is one. The gene calls are TRBV28 and TRBJ2-5; no reliable D call. V was clipped by 6 bases and J by 1 base, with 12 bases between them. The CDR3 extends over 14 amino acids. The germline V gene encodes CDR1 MDHEN and CDR2 SYDVKM. The CDR3 region has the DNA TGTGCCAGCAGCGTAAGCCCCACCCAAGAGACCCAGTACTTC. Protein sequence: CASSVSPTQETQYF.

In its sample, this clone was seen a few times. This sequence joins TRBV6-1 and TRBJ2-5; TRBD1 might be the D (6 bases). CDR3 length: 13 residues. Germline V CDR1 and CDR2: MNHNS, SASEGT. Trimming removed 6 bases at V and 2 bases at J, with 10 bases between. CDR3 nucleotides: TGTGCCAGCAGCAGGGGTGGGCAAGAGACCCAGTACTTC. Translating it yields CASSRGGQETQYF.

V gene TRBV10-1 combines with J gene TRBJ2-2, with TRBD2 matching 9 bases. CDR3 size: 18 residues. Trimming at V came to 0 bases and at J to 3 bases, leaving 8 bases not matched to a gene. CDR1 and CDR2 from the germline V gene are WNHNN and SYGVQD (reference sequence). In DNA, the CDR3 is TGCGCCAGCAGTGAGTCGATGGAGCTAGCGGGATACACCGGGGAGCTGTTTTTT. As protein: CASSESMELAGYTGELFF.

The chain couples TRBV28 to TRBJ2-3; 14 bases align to TRBD2. The trim removed 6 bases at V and 8 bases at J, leaving 7 bases unmatched. CDR3 length: 15 amino acids. Per the germline V gene, CDR1 is MDHEN and CDR2 is SYDVKM. CDR3 sequence: CASRTGLAGVLTQYF. CDR3 bases: TGTGCCAGCAGAACGGGACTAGCGGGAGTGCTTACGCAGTATTTT.

This chain uses TRBV7-9 with TRBJ2-1; 10 nucleotides line up with TRBD2. Per the germline V gene, CDR1 is SEHNR and CDR2 is FQNEAQ (reference sequence). V trimming: 3 bases; J trimming: 8 bases; junction bases outside the gene matches: 4. The CDR3 totals 14 residues. Here the CDR3 DNA reads TGTGCCAGCAGCTTTTGGACTAGCGGCGATGAGCAGTTCTTC. It translates to CASSFWTSGDEQFF.

This clone was seen once. The CDR3 region is CASSLMGLEEFF. CDR3 bases: TGTGCCAGCAGTTTGATGGGACTAGAGGAGTTCTTC. This rearrangement joins TRBV28 to TRBJ2-1; 8 nucleotides agree with TRBD2. This CDR3 is built from 12 residues. V shed 3 bases and J 14 bases; nucleotides not matched to a gene: 6. From germline, CDR1 is MDHEN and CDR2 SYDVKM.

The chain combines TRBV19 with TRBJ1-2, with 8 bases identical to TRBD1. The CDR3 is 14 residues long. Germline CDR1 reads LNHDA; CDR2 reads SQIVND (reference sequence). The J segment lost 4 bases and the V segment lost 3 bases, leaving 4 bases of the junction unmatched. CDR3 residues: CASSITGTGYGYTF. In DNA, the CDR3 is TGTGCCAGTAGTATCACTGGGACAGGCTATGGCTACACCTTC.

This chain connects TRBV7-9 to TRBJ2-7; 7 bases are shared with TRBD1. This CDR3 has 14 residues. Per the germline V gene, CDR1 is SEHNR and CDR2 is FQNEAQ (reference sequence). V was clipped by 5 bases and J by 0 bases; unmatched bases: 4. CDR3 bases: TGTGCCAGCAGCGGGACAGTGAGCTCCTACGAGCAGTACTTC. Its protein product is CASSGTVSSYEQYF.

V is TRBV30 and J is TRBJ1-1; no firm D call. CDR3 length: 12 amino acids. Trimming took 1 base from V and 6 from J, leaving 9 bases between them. CDR1 is GTSNPN, CDR2 SVGIG, per germline (reference sequence). The CDR3 DNA follows: TGTGCCTGGAGTGAATACAGATCTGAAGCTTTCTTT. This gives the protein CAWSEYRSEAFF.

The CDR3 loop is CASSYATRGQRNIQYF. The CDR3 bases are TGTGCCAGCAGTTACGCGACGAGAGGTCAGAGGAACATTCAGTACTTC. The chain uses TRBV6-5 and TRBJ2-4; the D is unclear. The CDR3 length is 16 residues. The V gene lost 2 bases and the J gene lost 7 bases, with 18 bases spanning the gap. CDR1 and CDR2 from the germline V gene are MNHEY and SVGAGI.

This chain joins TRBV9 and TRBJ2-1, with D possibly TRBD1 on 5 matching bases. V lost 2 bases and J lost 5, with 11 bases in between. The CDR3 has 14 residues. CDR1 is SGDLS and CDR2 is YYNGEE in the germline V gene. The CDR3: CASSVTTGNNEQFF. CDR3 sequence (DNA): TGTGCCAGCAGCGTGACCACAGGTAACAATGAGCAGTTCTTC.

The V and J genes are TRBV7-6 and TRBJ2-7; 10 bases match TRBD1. Germline trimming cut 2 bases from V and 4 bases from J; bases unmatched to any gene: 5. This CDR3 has 15 amino acids. Germline loops: CDR1 SGHVS, CDR2 FNYEAQ. The CDR3 spells CASSLSGTGVYEQYF. CDR3 coding DNA: TGTGCCAGCAGCTTATCCGGGACAGGGGTGTACGAGCAGTACTTC.

V usage is TRBV27 and J usage is TRBJ1-1, with D uncertain. Trimming removed 7 bases at V and 9 bases at J, with 12 bases between. The CDR3 is 11 residues long. Germline V gene sequence: CDR1 MNHEY, CDR2 SMNVEV (reference sequence). CDR3 nucleotide sequence: TGTGCCAGCACTACGGGAGCCCAAGCTTTCTTT. Its protein product is CASTTGAQAFF.

Turning to this clone: At one of its ends the junction is not consistent with the germline gene, which may arise from a read error. The V call is TRBV7-9, the J call TRBJ1-1; TRBD1 matches 8 bases. The CDR3 spans 15 residues. Germline-derived CDR1 and CDR2 are SEHNR and FQNEAQ (reference sequence). DNA of the CDR3: TGTTCCAGCAGCACTACAGGGGGTCTGAACACTGAAGCTTTCTTT. Protein product: CSSSTTGGLNTEAFF.

The rearrangement links TRBV30 to TRBJ2-1, with 7 positions matching TRBD2. V dropped 2 bases and J dropped 5; count of bases not matched to a gene: 6. The germline V gene has CDR1 GTSNPN and CDR2 SVGIG (reference sequence). This CDR3 contains 14 residues. This chain's CDR3 is CAWSFGGSDNEQFF. CDR3 DNA: TGTGCCTGGAGTTTTGGCGGGAGTGACAATGAGCAGTTCTTC.

This clone was detected a few times. The chain has TRBV10-3 and TRBJ2-7, with D possibly matching TRBD1 (5 bases). The CDR3 covers 17 residues. With 3 bases removed from V and 0 bases from J, the gap between germline ends came to 18 bases. CDR1 ENHRY and CDR2 SYGVKD come from the germline V gene. DNA for the CDR3: TGTGCCATCAGTGAAGGGGCGTCCGAGGACCACTCCTACGAGCAGTACGTC. This sequence encodes CAISEGASEDHSYEQYV.